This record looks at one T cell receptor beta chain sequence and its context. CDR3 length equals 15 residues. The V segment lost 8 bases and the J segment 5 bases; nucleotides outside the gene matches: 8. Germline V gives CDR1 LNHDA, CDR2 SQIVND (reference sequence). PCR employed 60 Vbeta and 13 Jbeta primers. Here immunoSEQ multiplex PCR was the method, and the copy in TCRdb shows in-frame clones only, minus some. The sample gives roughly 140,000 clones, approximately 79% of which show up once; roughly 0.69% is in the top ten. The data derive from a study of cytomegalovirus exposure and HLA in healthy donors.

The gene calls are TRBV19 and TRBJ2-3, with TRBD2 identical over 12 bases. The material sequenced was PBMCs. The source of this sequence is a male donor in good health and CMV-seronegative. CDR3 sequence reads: CASQPLAGGLDTQYF. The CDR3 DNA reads TGTGCCAGTCAGCCACTAGCGGGGGGATTAGATACGCAGTATTTT.